The rows below give T cell receptor beta chains drawn from one sample of a study of blood T cell repertoires in COVID-19. Method: immunoSEQ multiplex PCR; TCRdb's copy keeps in-frame clones and lacks some. The sample carries about 42,000 clones, more than 75% recorded once. Material for sequencing was peripheral blood. The receptors derive from a man aged 65-85 years with active or convalescent COVID-19. Both conserved end residues are part of each CDR3. A D gene is named only where the DNA matches it firmly. A row's size may be missing; if present it is once, few, many or a size class.

v_gene	j_gene	d_gene	abundance	CDR3nt	CDR3aa
TRBV2	TRBJ2-5	TRBD2	NA	TGTGCCAGCAGTGATATGATGCGGGGGGTCCAAGAGACCCAGTACTTC	CASSDMMRGVQETQYF
TRBV5-1	TRBJ2-3	NA	few	TGCGCCAGCAGCTCTGGGACTCCCCTGGGTACGCAGTATTTT	CASSSGTPLGTQYF
TRBV2	TRBJ1-6	TRBD1	few	TGTGCCAGCAGGGCAGGGACAGGACAGCCACCCCTCCACTTT	CASRAGTGQPPLHF
TRBV5-4	TRBJ1-1	TRBD1	NA	TGTGCCAGCAGCGTACAGGGGGCGGTTAACACTGAAGCTTTCTTT	CASSVQGAVNTEAFF
TRBV6-5	TRBJ1-2	NA	NA	TGTGCCAGCATTCAAGGGAGTGGGGTTGGGGGCTACACCTTC	CASIQGSGVGGYTF
TRBV7-9	TRBJ1-2	NA	NA	TGTGCCAGCAGCTATGAGGCAGGGACACGTGGCTACACCTTC	CASSYEAGTRGYTF
TRBV2	TRBJ1-1	TRBD1	NA	TGTGCCAGCAGTGCCGGGACAGCGAACACTGAAGCTTTCTTT	CASSAGTANTEAFF
TRBV15	TRBJ1-3	NA	NA	TGTGCCACCAGCAGAGATGAGGTTGTGAGGTCTGGAAACACCATATATTTT	CATSRDEVVRSGNTIYF
TRBV5-5	TRBJ1-4	TRBD1	once	TGTGCCAGCAGCTTTGGGACAGGGGGTGAAAAACTGTTTTTT	CASSFGTGGEKLFF
TRBV18	TRBJ1-4	TRBD1	NA	TGTGCCAGCTCACGGGGACAGGACGAAAAACTGTTTTTT	CASSRGQDEKLFF
TRBV9	TRBJ2-1	NA	NA	TGTGCCAGCAGCGTAAGACCCAACAGCAATGAGCAGTTCTTC	CASSVRPNSNEQFF
TRBV19	TRBJ2-1	TRBD2	few	TGTGCCAGTAGTATTGGGCTAGCGGGGGGCGGTAATGAGCAGTTCTTC	CASSIGLAGGGNEQFF
TRBV2	TRBJ1-2	NA	few	TGTGCCAGCAGTGAGCAGGGTGGGGACTATGGCTACACCTTC	CASSEQGGDYGYTF
TRBV28	TRBJ2-3	TRBD2	NA	TGTGCCAGCAAAGGTAGCGGGGCCCTCACAGATACGCAGTATTTT	CASKGSGALTDTQYF
TRBV2	TRBJ2-5	NA	NA	TGTGCCAGCGCCCCAGGGTCGGTGAGAGAGACCCAGTACTTC	CASAPGSVRETQYF
TRBV6-6	TRBJ1-2	NA	NA	TGTGCCAGCCGGGACAATTCCGGCTACACCTTC	CASRDNSGYTF
TRBV6-5	TRBJ2-6	NA	NA	TGTGCCAGCAGTATACAAAGCTCTGGGGCCAACGTCCTGACTTTC	CASSIQSSGANVLTF
TRBV28	TRBJ2-5	TRBD2	NA	TGTGCCAGCAGTCCGGGGAGCGGGGGGCGAAAAACCCAGTACTTC	CASSPGSGGRKTQYF
TRBV6-5	TRBJ2-7	TRBD1	once	TGTGCCAGCAGTTACTCGACAGGGTCATTAGGCGAGCAGTACTTC	CASSYSTGSLGEQYF
TRBV11-3	TRBJ1-4	NA	NA	TGTGCCAGCAGCTTTCGTCGTGAAAAACTGTTTTTT	CASSFRREKLFF
TRBV28	TRBJ2-1	TRBD2	NA	TGTGCCAGCAGTTACGGACTAGCGGGTACATACCTGAATGAGCAGTTCTTC	CASSYGLAGTYLNEQFF
TRBV3-1/TRBV3-2	TRBJ2-7	TRBD1	NA	TGTGCCAGCAGCCAAGCGACAGGGGCCGAGCAGTACTTC	CASSQATGAEQYF
TRBV30	TRBJ1-5	NA	few	TGTGCCTGGAGTCTTGGACTATCCAAGGGGCCCCAGCATTTT	CAWSLGLSKGPQHF
TRBV6-5	TRBJ1-2	TRBD1	NA	TGTGCCAGCAGTTACACCGGGACAGGGGGAGGCTACACCTTC	CASSYTGTGGGYTF
TRBV24-1	TRBJ2-1	TRBD2	NA	TGTGCCACCAACGACGGGGGGAGGAACAATGAGCAGTTCTTC	CATNDGGRNNEQFF
TRBV2	TRBJ1-2	NA	few	TGTGCCAGCAGTCCTTACAGGGACAAGGATGGCTACACCTTC	CASSPYRDKDGYTF
TRBV7-7	TRBJ2-3	TRBD2	NA	TGTGCCAGCAGCTTAAGCGTAGCGGGAAGCACAGATACGCAGTATTTT	CASSLSVAGSTDTQYF
TRBV27	TRBJ2-4	NA	NA	TGTGCCAGCAATGTTTTGGGGCCGCAGTTTCTAAACATTCAGTACTTC	CASNVLGPQFLNIQYF
TRBV4-1	TRBJ2-3	NA	NA	TGCGCCAGCAGCCAAGGAGGCTTAGATACGCAGTATTTT	CASSQGGLDTQYF
TRBV5-1	TRBJ2-3	NA	NA	TGCGCCAGCAGCTTGGGCGGGGTCGGCACAGATACGCAGTATTTT	CASSLGGVGTDTQYF
TRBV6-2/TRBV6-3	TRBJ1-1	TRBD1	NA	TGTGCCAGCAGTTACCCGGAGATAGGGGGCGGCACTGAAGCTTTCTTT	CASSYPEIGGGTEAFF
TRBV10-1	TRBJ2-3	TRBD1	many	TGCGCCAGCAGTGTCGGGGACAGGAACACAGATACGCAGTATTTT	CASSVGDRNTDTQYF
TRBV5-1	TRBJ2-5	TRBD2	NA	TGCGCCAGCGGGTATGGGCGGGGGCAAGAGACCCAGTACTTC	CASGYGRGQETQYF
TRBV30	TRBJ1-2	TRBD1	NA	TGTGCCTGGAGGGCCGGGACAGGGGGGGGCTATGGCTACACCTTC	CAWRAGTGGGYGYTF
TRBV5-4	TRBJ2-5	TRBD1	few	TGTGCCAGAGCACCAGGGGGAGAGACCCAGTACTTC	CARAPGGETQYF
TRBV7-9	TRBJ2-7	TRBD1	few	TGTGCCAGCAGCCTCGCGGGACAGGGGCCGGGTGAGCAGTACTTC	CASSLAGQGPGEQYF
TRBV24-1	TRBJ1-1	NA	NA	TGTGCCACCAGTGACTCCAGGGTGATGAACACTGAAGCTTTCTTT	CATSDSRVMNTEAFF
TRBV6-1	TRBJ2-7	TRBD1	once	TGTGCCAGCAGTGAAGCACCCCAGACAGGGAGCGAGCAGTACTTC	CASSEAPQTGSEQYF
TRBV29-1	TRBJ1-6	NA	NA	TGCAGCGTTGACGAAGGCAGGGTCAATTCACCCCTCCACTTT	CSVDEGRVNSPLHF
TRBV6-5	TRBJ1-2	NA	few	TGTGCCAGCAGTTACCAGGCGAACTATGGCTACACCTTC	CASSYQANYGYTF
TRBV18	TRBJ1-2	NA	NA	TGTGCCAGCTCATCTGAGCTGGGCCTTGGCTACACCTTC	CASSSELGLGYTF
TRBV7-2	TRBJ2-5	NA	NA	TGTGCCAGCAGCCGGAGACGGGGGGCAAAGACCCAGTACTTC	CASSRRRGAKTQYF
TRBV30	TRBJ2-1	NA	NA	TGTGCCTGGAGTACGGACAATGAGCAGTTCTTC	CAWSTDNEQFF
TRBV5-1	TRBJ2-5	TRBD1	NA	TGCGCCAGCAGCTTCTCATCAGGGGGCACGGAGACCCAGTACTTC	CASSFSSGGTETQYF
TRBV29-1	TRBJ2-1	TRBD1	NA	TGCAGCGTCCCCACCGGGACAGGGAAGTTCTTC	CSVPTGTGKFF
TRBV18	TRBJ2-3	NA	NA	TGTGCCAGCTCACCCCGAGAAGCAGATACGCAGTATTTT	CASSPREADTQYF